Here is one TCR beta chain with its context. Its target is not known. Unstimulated regulatory T cells (CD4+CD25+CD127-), CD4+CD25- non-regulatory cells, CD4 and CD8 cells were FACS-sorted from thawed PBMCs. These data are taken from a study of Tregs in tolerant kidney transplant recipients. Study outcomes and limitations: Validation in larger populations is needed because few patients were studied. Biological reproducibility was not directly addressed, but technical replication error appeared minimal.

The data were produced by immunoSEQ multiplex PCR, yet TCRdb's version contains in-frame clones alone and is incomplete. The table shows some 240,000 clones, with about 80% occurring only once. The V end lost 7 bases, the J end lost 5 bases, and 16 bases lay between the germline ends. CDR3 length: 14 amino acids. Germline values: CDR1 SGHDT, CDR2 YYEEEE. The chain links TRBV5-6 to TRBJ1-5; possible D gene TRBD1, 5 bases. This TCR was recovered from a human donor in good health. Sequencing input: CD4+ T cells from blood. CDR3 in amino acids: CASFLRGEDQPQHF. The CDR3 DNA follows: TGTGCCAGCTTCCTGAGAGGGGAGGATCAGCCCCAGCATTTT.